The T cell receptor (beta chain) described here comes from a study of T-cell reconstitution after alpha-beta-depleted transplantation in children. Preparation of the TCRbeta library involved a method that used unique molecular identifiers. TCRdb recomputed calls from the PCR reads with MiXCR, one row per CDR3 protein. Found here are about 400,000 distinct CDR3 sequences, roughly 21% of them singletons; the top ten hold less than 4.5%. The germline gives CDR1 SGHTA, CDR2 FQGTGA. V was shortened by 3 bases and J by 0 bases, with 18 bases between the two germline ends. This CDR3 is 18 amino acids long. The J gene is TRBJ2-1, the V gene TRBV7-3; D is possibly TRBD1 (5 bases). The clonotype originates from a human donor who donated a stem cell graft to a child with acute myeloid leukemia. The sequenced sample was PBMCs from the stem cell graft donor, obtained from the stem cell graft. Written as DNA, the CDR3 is TGTGCCAGCAGCTTGGGGCTACCTGGGGCACTCTCCTACAATGAGCAGTTCTTC. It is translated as CASSLGLPGALSYNEQFF.